This TCR beta chain was captured by sequencing in a study of tumor and adjacent non-tumor tissue in lung cancer. Regarding the study as a whole: Top 100 clones took a larger repertoire share in normal lung. Higher tumor TCR diversity was associated with shorter survival.

There are 12 residues in the CDR3. Germline values: CDR1 DFQATT, CDR2 SNEGSKA (reference sequence). This clonotype has only a few counts. Its antigen remains unidentified. An end of the junction differs from the germline gene, which may be a read error. No cell sorting was done before RNA was extracted from the tissue. The normal lung tissue was taken more than 3 cm from the tumor edge. A modified ARM-PCR protocol with three rounds of nested PCR amplified TCRbeta. MiXCR, run by TCRdb on the multiplex PCR reads, gives a single entry per CDR3 protein. The sample shows roughly 120,000 distinct CDR3 sequences, about 64% of them seen only once.

This receptor was obtained from a man in his sixties with non-small cell lung cancer. The V call is TRBV20-1, the J call TRBJ2-5; 7 bases align to TRBD1. Sequencing was done on a sample of distant non-tumor lung tissue. The DNA for the CDR3 is TGCGGTGCTAAAAAGACAGGGGAGACCCAGTACTTC. The encoded protein is CGAKKTGETQYF.